The rows below give T cell receptor beta chains drawn from one sample of a study of vaccination effects on CD4 cells after COVID-19. Their antigens are not known. Data came from immunoSEQ multiplex PCR; TCRdb stores just in-frame clones and leaves some out. Found here are 70,000 or so clones, more than 70% of them singletons; the top ten hold around 2.1%. The specimen was CD4+ T cells from PBMCs cultured without peptide, collected before COVID-19 vaccination. These receptors were taken from a human donor who received a COVID-19 vaccine. The CDR3 runs from the conserved cysteine through the conserved F or W. D genes are given only for firm matches. The size entry is marked missing in some rows and otherwise reads once, few, many or a size class.

v_call: TRBV5-1
d_call: NA
j_call: TRBJ1-2
clone_size: NA
cdr3_nt: TGCGCCAGCAGCCCGGGGGCTTTCGGCTATGGCTACACCTTC
cdr3_aa: CASSPGAFGYGYTF

v_call: TRBV6-5
d_call: TRBD1
j_call: TRBJ1-2
clone_size: once
cdr3_nt: TGTGCCAGCGGCCAACAGACAGGGGTTTTTAGTGGCTACACCTTC
cdr3_aa: CASGQQTGVFSGYTF

v_call: TRBV5-1
d_call: TRBD2
j_call: TRBJ2-3
clone_size: NA
cdr3_nt: TGCGCCAGCAGCTTTCTAGCGGGGGGGCCGAACACAGATACGCAGTATTTT
cdr3_aa: CASSFLAGGPNTDTQYF

v_call: TRBV2
d_call: NA
j_call: TRBJ1-3
clone_size: NA
cdr3_nt: TGTGCCAGCAGTGTTACGAGAGGGGGAAACACCATATATTTT
cdr3_aa: CASSVTRGGNTIYF

v_call: TRBV14
d_call: NA
j_call: TRBJ2-2
clone_size: once
cdr3_nt: TGTGCCAGCAGCCCCCAGGGCACCGGGGAGCTGTTTTTT
cdr3_aa: CASSPQGTGELFF

v_call: TRBV5-5
d_call: TRBD1
j_call: TRBJ1-4
clone_size: few
cdr3_nt: TGTGCCAGCGTTGAGGGGGCGCGAAATGAAAAACTGTTTTTT
cdr3_aa: CASVEGARNEKLFF

v_call: TRBV24-1
d_call: TRBD1
j_call: TRBJ1-2
clone_size: NA
cdr3_nt: TGTGCCACCAGTGGCGCGACAGGGGAGCGCGGCTACACCTTC
cdr3_aa: CATSGATGERGYTF

v_call: TRBV7-3
d_call: NA
j_call: TRBJ1-2
clone_size: NA
cdr3_nt: TGTGCCAGCAGCCCCCTCGGGGCAGGCATCTATGGCTACACCTTC
cdr3_aa: CASSPLGAGIYGYTF

v_call: TRBV4-2
d_call: NA
j_call: TRBJ1-5
clone_size: few
cdr3_nt: TGTGCCAGCAGCCCGACGGGGGAGGGCGTCAATCAGCCCCAGCATTTT
cdr3_aa: CASSPTGEGVNQPQHF

v_call: TRBV9
d_call: NA
j_call: TRBJ1-6
clone_size: NA
cdr3_nt: TGTGCCAGCAGCGCCCAGGCGTATAATTCACCCCTCCACTTT
cdr3_aa: CASSAQAYNSPLHF

v_call: TRBV19
d_call: TRBD1
j_call: TRBJ1-5
clone_size: NA
cdr3_nt: TGTGCCAGTAGTTGGGACAGGGTTCAGCCCCAGCATTTT
cdr3_aa: CASSWDRVQPQHF

v_call: TRBV2
d_call: TRBD2
j_call: TRBJ2-1
clone_size: NA
cdr3_nt: TGTGCCAGCAGCCGCAGACTAGCGGGGGGGCTAGTAAATGAGCAGTTCTTC
cdr3_aa: CASSRRLAGGLVNEQFF

v_call: TRBV3-1/TRBV3-2
d_call: NA
j_call: TRBJ2-4
clone_size: NA
cdr3_nt: TGTGCCAGCAGCCAAGAGGTGGGGCTTCAGTACTTC
cdr3_aa: CASSQEVGLQYF

v_call: TRBV5-1
d_call: NA
j_call: TRBJ2-3
clone_size: few
cdr3_nt: TGCGCCAGCAGCGGCGGGACTCACGATAGCACAGATACGCAGTATTTT
cdr3_aa: CASSGGTHDSTDTQYF

v_call: TRBV6-5
d_call: NA
j_call: TRBJ2-5
clone_size: NA
cdr3_nt: TGTGCCAGCAGTTATATGGGGACCCAGTACTTC
cdr3_aa: CASSYMGTQYF

v_call: TRBV12-5
d_call: TRBD1
j_call: TRBJ1-1
clone_size: NA
cdr3_nt: TGTGCTAGTGGTCCCGCAACAGGGGGCGAATCCGCTGAAGCTTTCTTT
cdr3_aa: CASGPATGGESAEAFF

v_call: TRBV5-1
d_call: NA
j_call: TRBJ2-6
clone_size: NA
cdr3_nt: TGCGCCAGCAGCTTGTTAGTGTCTGGGGCCAACGTCCTGACTTTC
cdr3_aa: CASSLLVSGANVLTF

v_call: TRBV7-8
d_call: NA
j_call: TRBJ2-1
clone_size: NA
cdr3_nt: TGTGCCAGCAGCTTAGCCGGGAACAATGAGCAGTTCTTC
cdr3_aa: CASSLAGNNEQFF

v_call: TRBV10-3
d_call: NA
j_call: TRBJ2-6
clone_size: NA
cdr3_nt: TGTGCCATCACCCATCGGGGGACGGGGGTTTCTGGGGCCAACGTCCTGACTTTC
cdr3_aa: CAITHRGTGVSGANVLTF

v_call: TRBV2
d_call: NA
j_call: TRBJ1-2
clone_size: few
cdr3_nt: TGTGCCAGCAGGGAGGGACGGAACTATGGCTACACCTTC
cdr3_aa: CASREGRNYGYTF

v_call: TRBV10-1
d_call: NA
j_call: TRBJ2-2
clone_size: few
cdr3_nt: TGCGCCAGCAGCCGGGGACACCTCACCGGGGAGCTGTTTTTT
cdr3_aa: CASSRGHLTGELFF

v_call: TRBV5-1
d_call: TRBD1
j_call: TRBJ2-5
clone_size: NA
cdr3_nt: TGCGCCAGCAGCTCATTTCGGGACAGGGGTTCAGAGACCCAGTACTTC
cdr3_aa: CASSSFRDRGSETQYF

v_call: TRBV30
d_call: TRBD1
j_call: TRBJ1-6
clone_size: NA
cdr3_nt: TGTGCCTGGAGGGTGCCGACAGGGGGATATAATTCACCCCTCCACTTT
cdr3_aa: CAWRVPTGGYNSPLHF

v_call: TRBV11-2
d_call: TRBD2
j_call: TRBJ2-5
clone_size: NA
cdr3_nt: TGTGCCAGCAGCTTACTCGCTAGCGGGGGACATGAGACCCAGTACTTC
cdr3_aa: CASSLLASGGHETQYF

v_call: TRBV27
d_call: TRBD1
j_call: TRBJ1-2
clone_size: NA
cdr3_nt: TGTGCCAGCAGCCCGGGACAGGGGCTTAACTATGGCTACACCTTC
cdr3_aa: CASSPGQGLNYGYTF

v_call: TRBV19
d_call: TRBD2
j_call: TRBJ2-2
clone_size: NA
cdr3_nt: TGTGCCAGTAGGAGTAGCGGGGGGGATCATACCGGGGAGCTGTTTTTT
cdr3_aa: CASRSSGGDHTGELFF

v_call: TRBV5-1
d_call: TRBD2
j_call: TRBJ2-3
clone_size: few
cdr3_nt: TGCGCCAGCAGCGCGGGAGGAGAAGATACGCAGTATTTT
cdr3_aa: CASSAGGEDTQYF

v_call: TRBV6-2/TRBV6-3
d_call: TRBD2
j_call: TRBJ2-2
clone_size: NA
cdr3_nt: TGTGCCAGCAGTTACCCACCTAGCGGGGGGGCCGCCGGGGAGCTGTTTTTT
cdr3_aa: CASSYPPSGGAAGELFF

v_call: TRBV6-2/TRBV6-3
d_call: NA
j_call: TRBJ2-3
clone_size: NA
cdr3_nt: TGTGCCAGCAGTTACCCCCCCCTCTTGGATACGCAGTATTTT
cdr3_aa: CASSYPPLLDTQYF

v_call: TRBV27
d_call: TRBD1
j_call: TRBJ2-6
clone_size: NA
cdr3_nt: TGTGCCAGCACGGCAGGGGGCGTCGCTGGGGCCAACGTCCTGACTTTC
cdr3_aa: CASTAGGVAGANVLTF

v_call: TRBV5-4
d_call: TRBD1
j_call: TRBJ1-6
clone_size: NA
cdr3_nt: TGTGCCAGCAGCGGGGGACAGGGGCTGAGCTCCTATAATTCACCCCTCCACTTT
cdr3_aa: CASSGGQGLSSYNSPLHF

v_call: TRBV10-3
d_call: NA
j_call: TRBJ1-2
clone_size: NA
cdr3_nt: TGTGCCATCAGTGAGCCCCCCCGAGAGATCTTATATGGCTACACCTTC
cdr3_aa: CAISEPPREILYGYTF

v_call: TRBV18
d_call: NA
j_call: TRBJ1-6
clone_size: NA
cdr3_nt: TGTGCCAGCTCACCACCGGGGGGAGGCTATAATTCACCCCTCCACTTT
cdr3_aa: CASSPPGGGYNSPLHF

v_call: TRBV5-1
d_call: NA
j_call: TRBJ1-4
clone_size: NA
cdr3_nt: TGCGCCAGCAGCTTCTCGCAGGCCGGGGAAAAACTGTTTTTT
cdr3_aa: CASSFSQAGEKLFF

v_call: TRBV18
d_call: NA
j_call: TRBJ2-2
clone_size: NA
cdr3_nt: TGTGCCAGCTCACCAGTGTTCGGGGAGAGCGGGGAGCTGTTTTTT
cdr3_aa: CASSPVFGESGELFF

v_call: TRBV7-7
d_call: TRBD1
j_call: TRBJ2-1
clone_size: NA
cdr3_nt: TGTGCCAGCAGCTTACAGGGGGCTTTCGGGGAGCAGTTCTTC
cdr3_aa: CASSLQGAFGEQFF

v_call: TRBV27
d_call: NA
j_call: TRBJ2-1
clone_size: NA
cdr3_nt: TGTGCCAGCAGCCAGAGGGGGTTCTCGTTATCAAGCAATGAGCAGTTCTTC
cdr3_aa: CASSQRGFSLSSNEQFF

v_call: TRBV5-1
d_call: TRBD2
j_call: TRBJ2-3
clone_size: NA
cdr3_nt: TGCGCCAGCAGCCGGGGGGTTATCACAGATACGCAGTATTTT
cdr3_aa: CASSRGVITDTQYF

v_call: TRBV4-1
d_call: TRBD2
j_call: TRBJ2-3
clone_size: NA
cdr3_nt: TGCGCCAGCAGTCCCCGGCTAGCGGGGGAGACGCAGTATTTT
cdr3_aa: CASSPRLAGETQYF

v_call: TRBV30
d_call: NA
j_call: TRBJ1-6
clone_size: NA
cdr3_nt: TGTGCCTGGAGTGTATTCGATTCACCCCTCCACTTT
cdr3_aa: CAWSVFDSPLHF

v_call: TRBV4-1
d_call: NA
j_call: TRBJ1-2
clone_size: NA
cdr3_nt: TGCGCCAGCAGCCAAGATAGGGGGTGGTTGGGTGGCTACACCTTC
cdr3_aa: CASSQDRGWLGGYTF

v_call: TRBV30
d_call: TRBD2
j_call: TRBJ2-5
clone_size: NA
cdr3_nt: TGTGCCTGGAGACGTAGCGGGGTTGGGACCCAGTACTTC
cdr3_aa: CAWRRSGVGTQYF

v_call: TRBV3-1/TRBV3-2
d_call: NA
j_call: TRBJ2-3
clone_size: NA
cdr3_nt: TGTGCCAGCAGCCAAGAGCAGATCACAGATACGCAGTATTTT
cdr3_aa: CASSQEQITDTQYF

v_call: TRBV6-5
d_call: NA
j_call: TRBJ1-5
clone_size: NA
cdr3_nt: TGTGCCAGCAGTTACTCCCCGTTGGGTCAGCCCCAGCATTTT
cdr3_aa: CASSYSPLGQPQHF

v_call: TRBV30
d_call: TRBD2
j_call: TRBJ2-2
clone_size: few
cdr3_nt: TGTGCCTGGAGAGGACTAGCGGGGATCGGGGAGCTGTTTTTT
cdr3_aa: CAWRGLAGIGELFF